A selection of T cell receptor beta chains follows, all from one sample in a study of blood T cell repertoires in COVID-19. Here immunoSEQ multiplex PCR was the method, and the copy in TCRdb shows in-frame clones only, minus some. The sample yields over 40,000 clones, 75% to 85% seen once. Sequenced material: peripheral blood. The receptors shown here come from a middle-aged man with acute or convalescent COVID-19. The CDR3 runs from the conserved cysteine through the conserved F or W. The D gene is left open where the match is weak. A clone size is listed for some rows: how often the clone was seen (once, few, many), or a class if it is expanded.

CDR3: CASSATGGSGELFF
DNA: TGTGCCAGCAGCGCCACAGGGGGCTCCGGGGAGCTGTTTTTT
V: TRBV9
D: TRBD1
J: TRBJ2-2
size: .

CDR3: CASRSASSNTEAFF
DNA: TGTGCCAGTAGGTCTGCGTCCTCGAACACTGAAGCTTTCTTT
V: TRBV19
D: .
J: TRBJ1-1
size: .

CDR3: CASSRQGGEQFF
DNA: TGTGCCAGCAGTCGACAGGGCGGTGAGCAGTTCTTC
V: TRBV12-3/TRBV12-4
D: TRBD1
J: TRBJ2-1
size: .

CDR3: CSVEGESGANVLTF
DNA: TGCAGCGTCGAGGGGGAATCTGGGGCCAACGTCCTGACTTTC
V: TRBV29-1
D: .
J: TRBJ2-6
size: .

CDR3: CASSQGTGVAADTQYF
DNA: TGTGCCAGCAGCCAAGGAACGGGAGTGGCGGCAGATACGCAGTATTTT
V: TRBV3-1/TRBV3-2
D: .
J: TRBJ2-3
size: .

CDR3: CASSNSGGRGNTIYF
DNA: TGTGCCAGCAGTAATTCAGGGGGCAGAGGAAACACCATATATTTT
V: TRBV6-5
D: TRBD1
J: TRBJ1-3
size: .

CDR3: CATSRGGGSQPQHF
DNA: TGTGCCACCAGCAGAGGAGGGGGTAGTCAGCCCCAGCATTTT
V: TRBV15
D: .
J: TRBJ1-5
size: .

CDR3: CASTPYRGQETQYF
DNA: TGTGCCAGCACTCCCTACAGGGGGCAGGAGACCCAGTACTTC
V: TRBV7-9
D: TRBD1
J: TRBJ2-5
size: .

CDR3: CASSPDREGEQFF
DNA: TGCGCCAGCAGCCCTGACAGGGAAGGTGAGCAGTTCTTC
V: TRBV5-1
D: TRBD1
J: TRBJ2-1
size: .

CDR3: CASSVAPLNTEAFF
DNA: TGTGCCAGCAGCGTAGCTCCCCTGAACACTGAAGCTTTCTTT
V: TRBV9
D: .
J: TRBJ1-1
size: once

CDR3: CASSHRGGDDTEAFF
DNA: TGCGCCAGCAGCCACCGAGGGGGCGATGACACTGAAGCTTTCTTT
V: TRBV5-1
D: TRBD1
J: TRBJ1-1
size: .

CDR3: CASSLGVASNTGELFF
DNA: TGTGCCAGCAGCTTAGGAGTAGCATCGAACACCGGGGAGCTGTTTTTT
V: TRBV11-2
D: .
J: TRBJ2-2
size: .

CDR3: CASSLGLAGSTDTQYF
DNA: TGTGCCAGCAGCCTCGGACTAGCGGGAAGCACAGATACGCAGTATTTT
V: TRBV7-9
D: TRBD2
J: TRBJ2-3
size: .

CDR3: CASSPRQGGNSPLHF
DNA: TGCGCCAGCAGCCCTCGACAGGGGGGAAATTCACCCCTCCACTTT
V: TRBV5-1
D: TRBD1
J: TRBJ1-6
size: few

CDR3: CASDRRGQETQYF
DNA: TGTGCCTCGGATAGGAGAGGGCAAGAGACCCAGTACTTC
V: TRBV30
D: .
J: TRBJ2-5
size: .

CDR3: CASSYPRTDQETQYF
DNA: TGTGCCAGCAGTTACCCTCGGACAGACCAAGAGACCCAGTACTTC
V: TRBV6-6
D: .
J: TRBJ2-5
size: .

CDR3: CASSLDLGLNEQFF
DNA: TGTGCCAGCAGCTTAGATCTGGGACTAAATGAGCAGTTCTTC
V: TRBV7-9
D: TRBD2
J: TRBJ2-1
size: .

CDR3: CASRPSGTGALGYTF
DNA: TGCGCCAGCAGACCCTCCGGGACAGGGGCATTGGGCTACACCTTC
V: TRBV5-1
D: TRBD1
J: TRBJ1-2
size: .

CDR3: CASSLGLPPNSPLHF
DNA: TGTGCCAGCAGCTTAGGGCTGCCACCTAATTCACCCCTCCACTTT
V: TRBV7-2
D: .
J: TRBJ1-6
size: .

CDR3: CASSYYRGHGYTF
DNA: TGTGCCAGCAGTTACTACAGGGGGCACGGCTACACCTTC
V: TRBV6-5
D: TRBD1
J: TRBJ1-2
size: .

CDR3: CASSKAGERNQPQHF
DNA: TGTGCCAGTAGTAAAGCAGGGGAGAGAAATCAGCCCCAGCATTTT
V: TRBV19
D: .
J: TRBJ1-5
size: .

CDR3: CASSLSPGGLSYGYTF
DNA: TGTGCCAGCAGCTTAAGCCCCGGGGGGCTCAGCTATGGCTACACCTTC
V: TRBV11-2
D: .
J: TRBJ1-2
size: .

CDR3: CASSLGPGLAPFQFF
DNA: TGTGCCAGCAGCTTGGGCCCGGGACTAGCCCCCTTTCAGTTCTTC
V: TRBV11-2
D: TRBD2
J: TRBJ2-1
size: .

CDR3: CASSPPTGIKYGYTF
DNA: TGTGCCAGCAGCCCACCAACAGGGATAAAATATGGCTACACCTTC
V: TRBV3-1/TRBV3-2
D: .
J: TRBJ1-2
size: .

CDR3: CASSRESYSNQPQHF
DNA: TGTGCCAGCAGCAGAGAGTCTTATAGCAATCAGCCCCAGCATTTT
V: TRBV5-5
D: .
J: TRBJ1-5
size: .

CDR3: CSVGDNVLSPLHF
DNA: TGCAGCGTCGGGGACAACGTCCTCTCACCCCTCCACTTT
V: TRBV29-1
D: .
J: TRBJ1-6
size: .

CDR3: CASSLVIGKNTEAFF
DNA: TGTGCCAGCAGCTTAGTTATCGGGAAGAACACTGAAGCTTTCTTT
V: TRBV7-9
D: .
J: TRBJ1-1
size: .

CDR3: CASSPGSQETQYF
DNA: TGTGCCAGCTCACCCGGGAGCCAAGAGACCCAGTACTTC
V: TRBV18
D: .
J: TRBJ2-5
size: .

CDR3: CASSPQWTSGEQYF
DNA: TGTGCCAGCAGCCCACAGTGGACTAGCGGGGAGCAGTACTTC
V: TRBV11-2
D: TRBD2
J: TRBJ2-7
size: .

CDR3: CASSLVGEEDRGNEQFF
DNA: TGTGCCAGCAGCTTGGTTGGGGAGGAGGACAGGGGGAATGAGCAGTTCTTC
V: TRBV5-6
D: TRBD1
J: TRBJ2-1
size: .

CDR3: CASSSEGDRSTEAFF
DNA: TGCGCCAGCAGCTCGGAAGGGGACAGGTCGACTGAAGCTTTCTTT
V: TRBV5-1
D: TRBD1
J: TRBJ1-1
size: .

CDR3: CASSEPHRVGMF
DNA: TGTGCCAGCAGTGAACCTCACAGGGTAGGGATGTTT
V: TRBV6-1
D: .
J: TRBJ1-5
size: .

CDR3: CASSLGERGELFF
DNA: TGTGCCAGCAGCCTCGGCGAGCGTGGGGAGCTGTTTTTT
V: TRBV7-6
D: .
J: TRBJ2-2
size: once

CDR3: CASSTPGQGVQGYTF
DNA: TGTGCCAGTAGTACTCCGGGACAGGGAGTCCAAGGCTACACCTTC
V: TRBV19
D: TRBD1
J: TRBJ1-2
size: few

CDR3: CATPATGGDQPQHF
DNA: TGTGCCACCCCCGCGACAGGGGGCGACCAGCCCCAGCATTTT
V: TRBV24-1
D: TRBD1
J: TRBJ1-5
size: .

CDR3: CASRATGGTEAFF
DNA: TGCGCCAGCAGGGCTACAGGGGGCACTGAAGCTTTCTTT
V: TRBV5-1
D: TRBD1
J: TRBJ1-1
size: .

CDR3: CASSGGAGALNTEAFF
DNA: TGTGCCAGCAGCGGGGGCGCGGGGGCTCTGAACACTGAAGCTTTCTTT
V: TRBV7-2
D: .
J: TRBJ1-1
size: .

CDR3: CASSSPTGGALSSGANVLTF
DNA: TGTGCCAGCAGCTCTCCGACAGGGGGCGCTTTATCCTCTGGGGCCAACGTCCTGACTTTC
V: TRBV5-4
D: TRBD1
J: TRBJ2-6
size: .

CDR3: CASTDRPNQPQHF
DNA: TGTGCCAGCACGGACAGGCCCAATCAGCCCCAGCATTTT
V: TRBV2
D: TRBD1
J: TRBJ1-5
size: .

CDR3: CASNLQGAIGYGYTF
DNA: TGTGCCAGTAACTTACAGGGGGCCATAGGGTATGGCTACACCTTC
V: TRBV19
D: TRBD1
J: TRBJ1-2
size: .

CDR3: CASSDRQGQPQHF
DNA: TGTGCCAGCAGTGATCGACAGGGGCAGCCCCAGCATTTT
V: TRBV6-1
D: TRBD1
J: TRBJ1-5
size: few

CDR3: CASSWDRGRWSLFF
DNA: TGTGCCAGCAGTTGGGACAGGGGGCGATGGTCACTGTTTTTT
V: TRBV27
D: TRBD1
J: TRBJ1-4
size: .

CDR3: CASSFGRDRGTGELFF
DNA: TGTGCCAGCAGCTTCGGTCGGGACAGGGGGACCGGGGAGCTGTTTTTT
V: TRBV7-9
D: TRBD1
J: TRBJ2-2
size: once

CDR3: CAISESAGGGTDTQYF
DNA: TGTGCCATCAGTGAGTCTGCGGGAGGGGGTACAGATACGCAGTATTTT
V: TRBV10-3
D: TRBD2
J: TRBJ2-3
size: .

CDR3: CATSGPAGESNEQFF
DNA: TGTGCCACCAGTGGTCCAGCGGGAGAGAGCAATGAGCAGTTCTTC
V: TRBV24-1
D: TRBD2
J: TRBJ2-1
size: .

CDR3: CASRSSGTHYEQYF
DNA: TGTGCCAGCAGGAGTAGCGGGACCCACTACGAGCAGTACTTC
V: TRBV28
D: TRBD2
J: TRBJ2-7
size: few

CDR3: CASSLFSNEKLFF
DNA: TGCGCCAGCAGCTTGTTCTCTAATGAAAAACTGTTTTTT
V: TRBV5-1
D: .
J: TRBJ1-4
size: few

CDR3: CASSLVGDEAFF
DNA: TGTGCCAGCAGCTTAGTAGGGGATGAAGCTTTCTTT
V: TRBV7-9
D: .
J: TRBJ1-1
size: .

CDR3: CATSDLNPEARETQYF
DNA: TGTGCCACCAGTGATTTAAACCCTGAAGCACGAGAGACCCAGTACTTC
V: TRBV24-1
D: .
J: TRBJ2-5
size: .

CDR3: CASSSGQGSNEKLFF
DNA: TGCGCCAGCAGCTCTGGGCAGGGCTCCAATGAAAAACTGTTTTTT
V: TRBV5-1
D: .
J: TRBJ1-4
size: .

CDR3: CASRGDSEKMYSNQPQHF
DNA: TGTGCCAGCAGGGGGGACAGCGAGAAAATGTATAGCAATCAGCCCCAGCATTTT
V: TRBV5-5
D: TRBD1
J: TRBJ1-5
size: .